A selection of T cell receptor beta chains follows, all from one sample in a study of blood T cell repertoires in COVID-19. Method: immunoSEQ multiplex PCR; TCRdb's copy keeps in-frame clones and lacks some. The repertoire has 450,000 or so clones, 89% of them found once; the top ten carry approximately 0.9%. What was sequenced was peripheral blood. Receptor source: a man between 18 and 35 years old with COVID-19, enrolled during active disease. The CDR3 runs from the conserved cysteine through the conserved F or W. The D gene is left open where the match is weak. Only part of the rows carry a size: once, few, many, or a class if the clone is expanded.

-	TRBV5-4	TRBJ2-1	-	CASSSLTGEFF	TGTGCCAGCAGCTCTTTAACGGGGGAGTTCTTC
-	TRBV24-1	TRBJ2-1	-	CATSDTQGDVNEQFF	TGTGCCACCAGTGATACACAGGGCGATGTAAATGAGCAGTTCTTC
-	TRBV5-1	TRBJ2-3	-	CASSLGGSGPDTQYF	TGCGCCAGCAGCTTGGGTGGTAGCGGCCCAGATACGCAGTATTTT
-	TRBV14	TRBJ2-1	TRBD2	CASSQGTSGSSYNEQFF	TGTGCCAGCAGCCAAGGGACTAGCGGGAGTTCCTACAATGAGCAGTTCTTC
-	TRBV4-2	TRBJ1-2	TRBD1	CASSQDPQDRFYGYTF	TGTGCCAGCAGCCAAGATCCCCAGGACAGGTTTTATGGCTACACCTTC
-	TRBV6-5	TRBJ2-7	-	CASSLLAHYEQYF	TGTGCCAGCAGTCTACTAGCCCATTACGAGCAGTACTTC
-	TRBV19	TRBJ2-2	TRBD2	CASNPRLLAGGPRWTGELFF	TGTGCCAGTAATCCTCGACTTCTAGCGGGAGGCCCTAGGTGGACCGGGGAGCTGTTTTTT
-	TRBV5-4	TRBJ1-2	-	CASSSSDSVQGYTF	TGTGCCAGCAGCTCTTCTGACAGCGTTCAAGGCTACACCTTC
-	TRBV19	TRBJ2-5	TRBD1	CASSDRGLETQYF	TGTGCCAGTAGTGACAGGGGGCTGGAGACCCAGTACTTC
-	TRBV11-3	TRBJ2-1	TRBD1	CASSPRTGGDEQFF	TGTGCCAGCAGCCCCAGGACAGGGGGGGATGAGCAGTTCTTC
-	TRBV5-4	TRBJ2-1	-	CASSPDLVSSYNEQFF	TGTGCCAGCAGCCCGGATCTAGTGAGCTCCTACAATGAGCAGTTCTTC
-	TRBV7-9	TRBJ1-4	-	CASSLAGDNEKLFF	TGTGCCAGCAGCTTAGCAGGGGATAATGAAAAACTGTTTTTT
-	TRBV7-2	TRBJ1-4	-	CASSLELGNEKLFF	TGTGCCAGCAGCTTAGAACTAGGGAATGAAAAACTGTTTTTT
-	TRBV13	TRBJ2-3	-	CASSLISSGSTDTQYF	TGTGCCAGCAGCCTAATAAGTAGCGGTAGCACAGATACGCAGTATTTT
-	TRBV6-6	TRBJ2-7	TRBD1	CASSHRQGSYEQYF	TGTGCCAGCAGTCATCGACAGGGGAGCTACGAGCAGTACTTC
once	TRBV30	TRBJ2-1	TRBD2	CAWGTSATYNEQFF	TGTGCCTGGGGGACTAGCGCCACCTACAATGAGCAGTTCTTC
-	TRBV7-9	TRBJ2-3	-	CASSSGLGADTQYF	TGTGCCAGCAGCTCCGGGCTAGGGGCAGATACGCAGTATTTT
few	TRBV4-1	TRBJ2-2	TRBD2	CASSPPPGTSDTGELFF	TGCGCCAGCAGTCCCCCTCCTGGGACTAGCGACACCGGGGAGCTGTTTTTT
-	TRBV5-1	TRBJ1-1	-	CASSLQTSNTEAFF	TGCGCCAGCAGCTTGCAGACTTCCAACACTGAAGCTTTCTTT
-	TRBV30	TRBJ2-7	TRBD1	CAWAGTGRYEQYF	TGTGCCTGGGCCGGGACAGGACGGTACGAGCAGTACTTC
-	TRBV5-1	TRBJ2-3	TRBD2	CASSFGGGPDTQYF	TGCGCCAGCAGCTTCGGCGGGGGGCCAGATACGCAGTATTTT
-	TRBV18	TRBJ2-7	TRBD1	CASSLSETGSSEQYF	TGTGCCAGCTCACTGTCCGAGACAGGGTCGAGCGAGCAGTACTTC
-	TRBV10-3	TRBJ1-2	TRBD1	CAIRDRDSSNYGYTF	TGTGCCATCAGGGACAGGGATAGTTCTAACTATGGCTACACCTTC
-	TRBV27	TRBJ2-7	TRBD2	CASSLGLERNYEQYF	TGTGCCAGCAGTCTAGGACTAGAAAGGAACTACGAGCAGTACTTC
-	TRBV6-5	TRBJ2-7	-	CASRPRGPLWQYF	TGTGCCAGCAGGCCCAGGGGCCCCCTGTGGCAGTACTTC
-	TRBV11-2	TRBJ2-7	-	CASSPGQSSYEQYF	TGTGCCAGCAGCCCCGGACAGAGCTCCTACGAGCAGTACTTC
-	TRBV19	TRBJ2-6	-	CASTGQGASGANVLTF	TGTGCCAGTACGGGCCAGGGCGCCTCTGGGGCCAACGTCCTGACTTTC
-	TRBV5-8	TRBJ2-2	-	CASSYTGSNTGELFF	TGTGCCAGCAGTTACACAGGGTCGAACACCGGGGAGCTGTTTTTT
-	TRBV5-1	TRBJ2-4	-	CASSLPGAKNIQYF	TGCGCCAGCAGCTTACCGGGGGCCAAAAACATTCAGTACTTC
-	TRBV6-5	TRBJ1-2	-	CASSYSGQGYGYTF	TGTGCCAGCAGTTACTCTGGGCAGGGCTATGGCTACACCTTC
-	TRBV7-9	TRBJ1-2	-	CASSLARANYGYTF	TGTGCCAGCAGCTTAGCCAGGGCTAACTATGGCTACACCTTC